Presented here are 3 T cell receptor beta chains from one specimen sequenced in a study of monozygotic twins with inflammatory bowel disease. From its re-call of the 5' RACE reads, TCRdb lists each CDR3 protein once, without DNA. This sample lists about 110,000 distinct CDR3 sequences; its ten largest clones have around 12%. The sequencing sample was made of blood. The receptors stem from a human donor with ulcerative colitis or Crohn's disease, or a healthy co-twin of an affected twin (not recorded which).

The chain recombines TRBV20-1 with TRBJ1-4; TCRdb lists TRBD1, though no DNA is available to test this call. Germline V lookup: CDR1 DFQATT, CDR2 SNEGSKA (reference sequence). The CDR3 contains 14 residues. The CDR3 region is CSATPDSSGEKLFF.

V gene TRBV28 combines with J gene TRBJ2-7; TCRdb gives TRBD1 as the D gene, but with no DNA this cannot be confirmed. CDR1 and CDR2 (germline): MDHEN, SYDVKM. This CDR3 is built from 14 residues. The CDR3 is CASSPRQGGYEQYF. Filled out from reference TRBV28 and TRBJ2-7, the complete variable domain reads DVKVTQSSRYLVKRTGEKVFLECVQDMDHENMFWYRQDPGLGLRLIYFSYDVKMKEKGDIPEGYSVSREKKERFSLILESASTNQTSMYLCASSPRQGGYEQYFGPGTRLTVT.

This chain uses TRBV20-1 with TRBJ2-5. CDR3 length: 12 residues. Germline V lookup: CDR1 DFQATT, CDR2 SNEGSKA (reference sequence). CDR3 residues: CSAGWILETQYF.